The T cell receptor (beta chain) described here comes from a study of cytomegalovirus exposure and HLA in healthy donors (TCRdb year 2017). With respect to the entire study: In an earlier analysis of 450 to 750 of the donors, 250 to 300 Gb of sequence data and 95 million to 130 million unique TCR beta sequences from 180 million or so T cells were reported. The study used immunosequencing to profile the T cell repertoires of 666 subjects and linked those repertoires to cytomegalovirus serostatus. In an earlier analysis of more than 550 of the donors, high-throughput TCR beta sequencing was used to judge whether each TCR beta V gene segment behaved as functional or pseudogenic. In addition to the first cohort of approximately 670 subjects, a separate validation cohort of over 90 different subjects was used. Donor age, sex, ethnicity and CMV serostatus were collected together with the repertoire data. A handful of DR-DQ haplotypes were handled as single units for association and clustering because linkage in the cohort was strong. The study aimed to test whether signatures of past pathogen exposure could be identified by cataloging public T cell receptors. A later genetic analysis took genome-wide SNP genotypes for about 65% of the 666 donors and used that subset as a discovery cohort. To predict cytomegalovirus infection status, the study brought together high-throughput TCR immunosequencing, statistical association of individual TCRs with disease status, and machine learning. Every discovery cohort repertoire had been produced on one sequencing platform. An early release covering approximately 600 HLA-typed donors comprised 300 to 350 gigabases of sequencing data and roughly 85 million unique TCR sequences. On average, roughly 200,000 unique TCR beta nucleotide sequences were sequenced per donor among 300 to 500 genotyped donors of the cohort, with approximately 18% of those sequences being non-productive. The number of donors typed differed by locus, with roughly 620-630 for A, B, C, DRB1 and DQB1, more than 500 for DQA1, 600 to 610 for DPA1, and 400 to 490 for DPB1. The later analysis used no new phenotypic data to find candidate immune exposures, relying instead on TCR beta sequences and their occurrence across donors. HLA typing covered class I and class II loci at four-digit resolution. The genetic ancestry cluster associated with self-reported Caucasian donors included over 65% of the approximately 400 genotyped donors. To study patterns of TCR occurrence, a later analysis re-analyzed previously published TCR beta repertoires from 600 to 750 donors and added high-resolution HLA genotyping.

The cohort was made up of 650 to 700 healthy bone marrow donors. Cohort members were all nominally healthy when sampled, although unrecorded immune exposures were likely present. The donor tested CMV seropositive and was one of the 289 seropositive cohort members. Each donor provided a peripheral blood sample, and peripheral blood mononuclear cells were used for TCR beta sequencing. The Qiagen DNeasy Blood Extraction Kit was used to extract genomic DNA from the blood cell samples. Trimming removed 1 base from V and 4 bases from J; the gene matches leave 3 bases unexplained. Taken from the germline V gene (reference sequence), the CDR1 and CDR2 loops are LNHDA and SQIVND. The CDR3 covers 14 residues, taking in both the cysteine and the phenylalanine. The only DNA kept is the CDR3, 42 bases in frame from the first base. The method was the immunoSEQ multiplex PCR assay. For the multiplex PCR, a mixture combining 60 forward primers for TCR Vbeta segments and 13 reverse primers for TCR Jbeta segments was used. Amplification of the CDR3 region of rearranged TCR beta genes was performed with a multiplex PCR assay on genomic DNA. The amplified TCR beta libraries were sequenced on the Illumina HiSeq System as 87-base-pair reads. The published analysis was carried out like this. In a later analysis, 77 million or so unique TCR beta chains were counted across the 650 to 700 repertoires, and roughly 9.9 million of these chains were shared by at least two donors. A nearest-neighbor algorithm error-corrected the raw reads and collapsed the reads into unique sequences, merging closely related sequences to remove PCR and sequencing errors. Alignment of CDR3 sequences to IMGT reference sequences was used to assign V, D and J gene segments. For a sequence to be retained, a match of at least six nucleotides to both a V gene segment and a J gene segment was required. A rearrangement counted as productive if the CDR3 had no stop codons and remained in frame with V and J, and every other rearrangement counted as non-productive. CDR3 was defined by IMGT convention, running from the second conserved V-encoded cysteine to the conserved J-encoded phenylalanine. In an earlier analysis of more than 550 of the donors, sequences lacking an unambiguous match to a single V gene segment were excluded. An earlier analysis of approximately 590 of the donors called V segments functional above 56.7% productive rearrangements and segregating when the between-donor standard deviation exceeded 5%. To diagnose cytomegalovirus status from the catalog of TCR beta chain sequences, a statistical classification framework was built. A later analysis assigned V and J genes by comparing TCR nucleotide sequences with IMGT/GENE-DB human TR gene sequences. The TCRdist pipeline was used in a later analysis to assign CDR3 sequences and most-parsimonious VDJ recombination scenarios. In a later analysis, each TCR beta chain was defined by its CDR3 amino acid sequence together with its V-gene family, and reads without a unique V-gene family were excluded. In a later analysis, around 600 highly shared, low-generation-probability nucleotide sequences were removed to address suspected cross-contamination and a sequencing artifact. In a later analysis, a clonal expansion index for each public chain was calculated from normalized within-repertoire ranks of inferred template counts. A later analysis computed generation probabilities with a VDJ recombination model fitted to out-of-frame rearrangements, and checked the results against IGoR. Hypergeometric tests were used in a later analysis to score TCR-TCR, TCR-HLA and TCR-CMV co-occurrence, with a repertoire-size bias correction applied to the TCR pairs. To estimate false discovery rates, a later analysis permuted the HLA or CMV assignments 20 times. In a later analysis, co-occurring TCRs were grouped using DBSCAN, and TCRdist sequence similarity was added for clustering within HLA-allele-positive subsets. Repertoires with fewer than 30,000 or more than 120,000 public chains were left out of co-occurrence clustering, as were four to six repertoires with anomalous nucleotide sharing. Entries here come from immuneACCESS through TCRdb and include only in-frame sequences with V and J called. Some clones fail to appear in such tables; in the studies checked, an unresolved V gene covers under half of the shortfall, and the cause of the remainder is unknown. V and J calls and clone size come straight from that table; D and trimming were deduced from the DNA. This sample has about 120,000 clones in its table, and under 90% of those were observed once. Together, the top ten hold approximately 8.8% of the sample.

Comments on this clone: Which antigen it targets is not known. No much larger clone is present one base from it, and per-base qualities are unavailable.

Study-level results and caveats: In a later analysis, most CMV-associated TCR beta chains were found to appear HLA-restricted, with HLA associations seemingly driven largely by CMV exposure. Only TCR beta chains were sequenced in this cohort, and the absence of alpha or paired-chain data limited detectable features. CMV serostatus was the only immune exposure information available for the cohort. Compared with the roughly 670-donor mean, donors in an Asian-associated ancestry cluster had fewer N-insertions in productive TCRs, according to a later genetic analysis. An association between a missense DCLRE1C variant and V-gene and J-gene trimming of TCR beta chains was found in a later genetic analysis and replicated in an independent cohort. The classifier was reported to diagnose cytomegalovirus status with high specificity and sensitivity in both the original and validation cohorts. According to the authors, the approach could potentially be generalized to other disease states and immunological phenotypes. An earlier analysis of roughly 570 of the donors showed that most TCR beta V segments appeared in productive rearrangements either about 87% or about 30% of the time, which broadly matched IMGT annotations. Because counts were too low, about 18 rarely observed V segments, including chromosome 9 orphons, were excluded from the earlier analysis of fewer than 650 of the donors. A few of the identified cytomegalovirus-associated TCR beta chains were confirmed in vitro to be specific for cytomegalovirus antigens. A further reported finding was that TCR beta sequences accurately predicted the HLA-A and HLA-B alleles for most subjects in the first cohort. At a false discovery rate of 0.05, a later analysis linked roughly 17,000 TCR beta sequences to specific HLA alleles. The study gave a list of 150 to 200 TCR beta chains associated with cytomegalovirus. While some public TCRs were present in many individuals, most TCR sequences turned up only very rarely across donors. A cluster of highly shared sequence variants was judged likely to be a technical artifact of the sequencing pipeline. In a later analysis, the rate of TCR association differed among HLA loci, with DRB1 alleles having the most associated TCRs and HLA-C alleles having the fewest. A later analysis reported that several top co-occurrence clusters appeared linked to parvovirus B19, influenza, CMV and Epstein-Barr virus. Some IMGT-functional V segments, including TRBV6-2 and TRBV6-3, could not be told apart with the 87-base-pair reads, so those segments were excluded. Linkage disequilibrium might explain the correlated functional status among segregating V segments, but an unknown experimental factor could not be ruled out. Because HLA typing was missing for some donors at each locus, association tests included only the typed subset. Presence/absence analyses assumed roughly uniform sequencing depth across donors, an assumption that may not hold. Assigning TCR associations to individual alleles was difficult when HLA alleles, especially DR and DQ, strongly co-occurred. A later analysis found that HLA-associated TCR beta chains were more clonally expanded and had lower generation probabilities than equally common non-associated chains.

The sample comprised PBMCs. Recombination joined TRBV19 with TRBJ1-2; a stretch of 7 junction bases matches TRBD1. The receptor was isolated from a female donor in good health and CMV-seropositive. In nucleotide form, the sequence is TGTGCCAGTAGTATAGGGACAGGACTCTATGGCTACACCTTC. Its protein reads: CASSIGTGLYGYTF.